The next 28 T cell receptor beta chains were all read from a single sample in a study of cytomegalovirus exposure and HLA in healthy donors. The PCR was carried out with 60 Vbeta primers and 13 Jbeta primers. The protocol was immunoSEQ multiplex PCR, while the TCRdb copy is restricted to in-frame clones and leaves out a portion. The table records 100,000 to 130,000 clones, about four fifths of them present only once. The sequenced sample was PBMCs. The receptors here all came from a young man in good health and CMV-seropositive.

This chain connects TRBV7-9 to TRBJ2-7; D possibly corresponds to TRBD1 (5 bases). Germline CDR1 is SEHNR and CDR2 is FQNEAQ (reference sequence). The CDR3 covers 12 residues. The CDR3 sequence: CSSSAPLQGTEV. The CDR3, as DNA: TGTTCCAGCAGCGCCCCCCTCCAGGGAACGGAAGTC.

The rearrangement joins TRBV5-1 to TRBJ1-5, with D maybe TRBD1 (6 bases). The germline V gene has CDR1 SGHRS and CDR2 YFSETQ. The CDR3 is 14 amino acids. V shed 2 bases and J shed 2 bases, with 8 bases lying between them. The DNA for the CDR3 is TGCGCCAGCAGCTTACAGGGAGGCAATCAGCCCCAGCATTTT. Its protein is CASSLQGGNQPQHF.

The V call is TRBV19, the J call TRBJ1-2; D perhaps matches TRBD1 (5 bases). The CDR3 runs 15 residues. V gave up 10 bases and J gave up 0 bases, with 18 bases separating them. Germline-derived CDR1 and CDR2 are LNHDA and SQIVND (reference sequence). CDR3 nucleotides: TGTGCCACTAACACCGGGGGAACCTCTAACTATGGCTACACCTTC. Its protein product is CATNTGGTSNYGYTF.

The chain couples TRBV6-5 to TRBJ2-7; 12 nucleotides match TRBD2. Trimming at V came to 5 bases and at J to 11 bases, leaving 7 bases not matched to a gene. The CDR3 is made up of 13 amino acids. The germline V gene encodes CDR1 MNHEY and CDR2 SVGAGI. The CDR3 here is CASSEARLAGEYF. As DNA, the CDR3 is TGTGCCAGCAGTGAAGCAAGACTAGCGGGGGAGTACTTC.

This clone was observed a few times. V and J are TRBV5-6 and TRBJ2-2; the D gene is possibly TRBD1 (6 bases). Germline CDR1 and CDR2: SGHDT and YYEEEE. The CDR3 contains 15 residues. V was cut by 0 bases and J by 3 bases, with 9 bases left in between. The CDR3 DNA reads TGTGCCAGCAGCTTGGACAGGGAGTACACCGGGGAGCTGTTTTTT. Its protein product is CASSLDREYTGELFF. Based on the CDR3 plus reference TRBV5-6 and TRBJ2-2, the full variable domain is DAGVTQSPTHLIKTRGQQVTLRCSPKSGHDTVSWYQQALGQGPQFIFQYYEEEERQRGNFPDRFSGHQFPNYSSELNVNALLLGDSALYLCASSLDREYTGELFFGEGSRLTVL.

The chain employs TRBV15 and TRBJ2-3; weak D call: TRBD2 (7 bases). Germline-derived CDR1 and CDR2 are LNHNV and YYDKDF (reference sequence). V gave up 3 bases and J gave up 0 bases, with 22 bases separating them. There are 19 residues in the CDR3. DNA for the CDR3: TGTGCCACCAGCAGCCCCAAGGGGGGGGGCGGAACTAGCACAGATACGCAGTATTTT. As protein: CATSSPKGGGGTSTDTQYF.

This rearrangement joins TRBV6-1 to TRBJ1-2, with TRBD1 as a possible D gene (5 bases). Trimming cost V 10 bases and J 1 base, with 19 bases left between them. Germline CDR1 MNHNS, CDR2 SASEGT. The CDR3 extends over 15 amino acids. The CDR3 is CAILDPGVNNYGYTF. In nucleotides, the CDR3 is TGTGCCATCCTAGACCCGGGGGTAAATAACTATGGCTACACCTTC.

The CDR3 reads CASSLGTMGTGKPYNEQFF. CDR3 nucleotide sequence: TGTGCCAGCAGCTTAGGGACCATGGGGACAGGGAAACCCTACAATGAGCAGTTCTTC. The V call is TRBV11-2, the J call TRBJ2-1, with 9 bases lining up with TRBD1. Germline V gene data show CDR1 as SGHAT and CDR2 as FQNNGV. The CDR3 has 19 residues. V shed 1 base and J 2 bases; nucleotides not matched to a gene: 12.

This clone was seen only once. The CDR3 loop is CASSQRGTEAFF. The CDR3 bases are TGTGCCAGCTCACAAAGGGGGACTGAAGCTTTCTTT. V is TRBV18 and J is TRBJ1-1; possible D gene TRBD1, 6 bases. The CDR3 loop spans 12 amino acids. The V end lost 4 bases, the J end lost 5 bases, and 8 bases lay between the germline ends. Germline CDR1 reads KGHSH; CDR2 reads LQKENI.

The chain employs TRBV5-1 and TRBJ2-7, with 11 positions matching TRBD1. This CDR3 is 14 amino acids long. The ends lost 5 bases at V and 2 bases at J; junction bases unmatched: 3. Germline V lookup: CDR1 SGHRS, CDR2 YFSETQ. This chain's CDR3 is CASRPGQGAYEQYF. Here the CDR3 DNA reads TGCGCCAGCAGGCCGGGACAGGGGGCCTACGAGCAGTACTTC.

The CDR3 loop is CASSPSRTGTYEQYF. The CDR3 DNA reads TGTGCCAGCTCACCATCCCGGACAGGGACCTACGAGCAGTACTTC. The chain has TRBV18 and TRBJ2-7, with 8 positions matching TRBD1. V lost 2 bases, J lost 2 bases, and 5 bases stayed unmatched. The CDR3 length is 15 residues. Germline V lookup: CDR1 KGHSH, CDR2 LQKENI.

The chain couples TRBV19 to TRBJ2-2; 7 nucleotides line up with TRBD1. CDR1 is LNHDA and CDR2 is SQIVND in the germline V gene (reference sequence). The V and J ends lost 7 bases and 5 bases, in that order; junction bases with no gene match: 7. The CDR3 extends over 14 amino acids. In DNA, the CDR3 is TGTGCCAGTAATCCTACAGGGGATACCGGGGAGCTGTTTTTT. Amino acids: CASNPTGDTGELFF. Combining the CDR3 with reference TRBV19 and TRBJ2-2 gives the whole variable domain DGGITQSPKYLFRKEGQNVTLSCEQNLNHDAMYWYRQDPGQGLRLIYYSQIVNDFQKGDIAEGYSVSREKKESFPLTVTSAQKNPTAFYLCASNPTGDTGELFFGEGSRLTVL.

The chain recombines TRBV27 with TRBJ1-5, with no clear D. The length of the CDR3 is 14 residues. Trimming removed 0 bases from V and 4 bases from J, with 7 bases in between. CDR1 is MNHEY and CDR2 is SMNVEV in the germline V gene (reference sequence). CDR3 bases: TGTGCCAGCAGTTTATCCACGACTAATCAGCCCCAGCATTTT. It codes for CASSLSTTNQPQHF.

The V and J genes are TRBV19 and TRBJ1-2, with D tentatively TRBD1 (5 bases). The V and J ends lost 9 bases and 3 bases respectively, with 14 bases between them. From germline, CDR1 is LNHDA and CDR2 SQIVND (reference sequence). The CDR3 contains 13 residues. CDR3 in amino acids: CASRKDRDYGYTF. The CDR3 DNA reads as TGTGCCAGCAGGAAAGACAGAGACTATGGCTACACCTTC.

The rearrangement uses TRBV10-2 and TRBJ2-7; 11 bases line up with TRBD2. Per the germline V gene, CDR1 is WSHSY and CDR2 is SAAADI. The CDR3 spans 15 residues. With 7 bases clipped from V and 4 bases from J, the junction kept 9 bases outside the gene matches. The CDR3: CASKQLTSGVYEQYF. For the CDR3, the DNA is TGCGCCAGCAAGCAGTTGACTAGCGGGGTTTACGAGCAGTACTTC.

Regarding this clone: A much more abundant neighbour one base away suggests this may be a read error. CDR3 region: CASSLDGTAFYEQYF. The DNA for the CDR3 is TGTGCCAGCAGCTTGGATGGGACAGCTTTCTACGAGCAGTACTTC. J is TRBJ2-7 and V is TRBV7-2; 7 positions match TRBD1. CDR1 SGHTA and CDR2 FQGNSA come from the germline V gene. CDR3 length: 15 amino acids. V dropped 3 bases and J dropped 3; count of bases not matched to a gene: 8.

V and J are TRBV6-4 and TRBJ2-1; possible D gene TRBD2, 6 bases. Trimming pared 2 bases from V and 0 bases from J, leaving 11 bases between. This CDR3 comprises 16 residues. The V gene's germline CDR1 is MRHNA and CDR2 SNTAGT. The CDR3, as DNA: TGTGCCAGCAGTGACCTGGAGGGGAGCTCCTACAATGAGCAGTTCTTC. This translates into CASSDLEGSSYNEQFF.

The chain links TRBV19 to TRBJ1-6; TRBD1 might be the D (5 bases). Per germline, CDR1 LNHDA and CDR2 SQIVND (reference sequence). V lost 1 base and J 7 bases, leaving 17 bases between the germline ends. This CDR3 region has 17 residues. For the CDR3, the DNA is TGTGCCAGTAGTATAGTGGCAGGGCAGGGAAGGAATTCACCCCTCCACTTT. Its translation is CASSIVAGQGRNSPLHF.

The chain joins TRBV10-3 to TRBJ1-2, with TRBD1 as a possible D gene (6 bases). V was cut by 10 bases and J by 5 bases, with 11 bases left in between. Germline V gives CDR1 ENHRY, CDR2 SYGVKD. CDR3 size: 11 residues. The CDR3 is CATGQRYGYTF. CDR3 nucleotide sequence: TGTGCCACGGGACAAAGATATGGCTACACCTTC.

The rearrangement links TRBV5-1 to TRBJ2-1, with 7 bases identical to TRBD1. In germline, CDR1 is SGHRS, CDR2 YFSETQ. The CDR3 has 16 amino acids. V shed 4 bases and J 9 bases; nucleotides not matched to a gene: 16. The CDR3 DNA follows: TGCGCCAGCAGCAGGGAGTACAGGGGTAGTCTTCCTGAGCAGTTCTTC. Translation: CASSREYRGSLPEQFF.

V is TRBV5-5 and J is TRBJ2-7; maybe TRBD2 (6 bases). The V end lost 3 bases, the J end lost 3 bases, and 10 bases lay between the germline ends. The CDR3 is made up of 13 amino acids. Per germline, CDR1 SGHKS and CDR2 YYEKEE (reference sequence). The CDR3 DNA reads as TGTGCCAGCAGCTCCGGGAGCAGCTACGAGCAGTACTTC. Translation gives CASSSGSSYEQYF.

This clone was counted a few times. The chain recombines TRBV19 with TRBJ1-2, with 9 bases that match TRBD1. CDR3 length: 16 amino acids. Per germline, CDR1 LNHDA and CDR2 SQIVND (reference sequence). V trimming: 7 bases; J trimming: 8 bases; junction bases outside the gene matches: 17. CDR3 loop: CASNRRTGTGLEGYTF. The CDR3 nucleotides are TGTGCCAGTAATAGGAGGACCGGGACAGGGCTAGAGGGCTACACCTTC.

V and J are TRBV6-5 and TRBJ2-2; 8 bases agree with TRBD1. The J segment lost 1 base and the V segment lost 6 bases, leaving 4 bases of the junction unmatched. The CDR3 spans 15 residues. Germline assignment: CDR1 MNHEY and CDR2 SVGAGI. CDR3 loop: CASRHGTGNTGELFF. The CDR3 DNA reads as TGTGCCAGCAGGCACGGGACAGGGAACACCGGGGAGCTGTTTTTT.

The gene calls are TRBV19 and TRBJ1-3; D not resolved. Germline CDR1 reads LNHDA; CDR2 reads SQIVND (reference sequence). V shed 2 bases and J shed 0 bases, with 8 bases lying between them. This CDR3 is 15 amino acids long. CDR3: CASSINSGSGNTIYF. For the CDR3, the DNA is TGTGCCAGTAGTATAAACAGCGGCTCTGGAAACACCATATATTTT.

This clone came up a few times. One end of the junction fails to match germline, which may point to a read error. The V call is TRBV4-1, the J call TRBJ2-2; maybe TRBD2 (7 bases). In germline, CDR1 is MGHRA, CDR2 YSYEKL. The CDR3 contains 17 residues. The CDR3 coding sequence is TGCGCCAGCAGCCAAGATCCAGGGAGGGGGGAACACCGGGGAGCTGTTTTT. Protein product: CASSQDPGRGEHRGAVF.

DNA of the CDR3: TGTGCCAGCAGCTTAGGGGGGGGCTCTGGAAACACCATATATTTT. This codes for CASSLGGGSGNTIYF. The chain carries TRBV7-8 and TRBJ1-3, with D maybe TRBD1 (5 bases). The ends were cut back, 1 base at V and 0 bases at J, with 7 bases in the middle. This CDR3 comprises 15 residues. The germline V gene encodes CDR1 SGHVS and CDR2 FQNEAQ.

The chain carries TRBV6-4 and TRBJ2-2; possible D gene TRBD1, 5 bases. Germline V gives CDR1 MRHNA, CDR2 SNTAGT. This CDR3 has 14 residues. Trimming took 8 bases from V and 2 from J, leaving 12 bases between them. The CDR3 DNA is TGTGCCAGCGAGGCAACAGGAAACACCGGGGAGCTGTTTTTT. Translation: CASEATGNTGELFF.

This clone appeared a single time. The chain links TRBV9 to TRBJ1-2; D ambiguous. Per germline, CDR1 SGDLS and CDR2 YYNGEE. CDR3 length: 13 residues. V gave up 0 bases and J gave up 6 bases, with 9 bases separating them. The CDR3 sequence is CASSVDGSDGYTF. The CDR3 DNA follows: TGTGCCAGCAGCGTAGACGGTAGTGATGGCTACACCTTC.